This TCR beta chain was obtained from a study of T cells in Graves' hyperthyroidism and ophthalmopathy. This clonotype was counted many times. Its specificity is unknown. Germline lookup yields CDR1 SGHTA and CDR2 FQGNSA. V was pared by 2 bases and J by 5 bases, with 7 bases between. The CDR3 has 14 amino acids. Using RNA transcripts as the source, TCR beta CDR3 regions were amplified. Primed by the HTBI set, a first-round RT-PCR was run on the TCR CDR3. In TCRdb, the multiplex PCR reads were re-called with MiXCR into one record per CDR3 protein. The sample holds fewer than 750,000 distinct CDR3 sequences, about 14% seen once. Broader study findings: The model foresaw ophthalmopathy a median around 6.4 months prior to onset.

Clinical symptoms, serum thyroxine and TRAb, thyroid ultrasound and orbital computed tomography were used for the diagnoses. This sample holds PBMCs from less than 13 ml fresh peripheral blood. Sequencing was carried out using blood. This TCR came from a woman in her forties or fifties with Graves' ophthalmopathy. The V and J genes are TRBV7-2 and TRBJ1-6; a weak D match, TRBD1 (6 bases). The CDR3 protein is CASSLTGNNSPLHF. CDR3 DNA: TGTGCCAGCAGCTTAACAGGGAATAATTCACCCCTCCACTTT.